The clone carrying this TCR beta chain was seen once. Germline CDR1 reads SGHRS; CDR2 reads YFSETQ. This CDR3 comprises 13 residues. The V end was cut by 1 base, the J end by 6 bases, with 8 bases between. The data belong to a study of cytomegalovirus exposure and HLA in healthy donors. Use of 60 Vbeta and 13 Jbeta primers characterized the PCR. This table comes from immunoSEQ multiplex PCR, and its TCRdb copy is limited to in-frame clones, with some not included. Of approximately 110,000 clones in the sample, about 80% are singletons; the top ten hold about 3%. The source of this sequence is a woman younger than 35 in good health and CMV-seropositive. The J gene is TRBJ1-5, the V gene TRBV5-1; D perhaps matches TRBD1 (6 bases). What was sequenced was PBMCs. The CDR3: CASSLRGAQPQHF. The CDR3 bases are TGCGCCAGCAGCTTGCGGGGGGCTCAGCCCCAGCATTTT. The full variable domain, in which reference TRBV5-1 and TRBJ1-5 provide the parts outside the CDR3, is KAGVTQTPRYLIKTRGQQVTLSCSPISGHRSVSWYQQTPGQGLQFLFEYFSETQRNKGNFPGRFSGRQFSNSRSEMNVSTLELGDSALYLCASSLRGAQPQHFGDGTRLSIL.